This TCR beta chain originates from a study of CD8 T cells in Susac syndrome (dated by TCRdb to between 2018 and 2021). Regarding the research as a whole: Among the Susac syndrome patients who were sequenced, clinically active disease was present in over 5 and clinical remission was observed in roughly eight. The study used repertoire sequencing to test whether antigen drove CD8+ T cell activation and differentiation in Susac syndrome. At blood withdrawal, Susac syndrome patients were either therapy-naive, taking corticosteroids (in some cases with IVIg as well), or taking IVIg alone. Clonality of the CD8+ T cell repertoire was compared between around eleven healthy donors, about 14 Susac syndrome patients and 15 or so multiple sclerosis patients.

Beyond this particular receptor, the publication reports: Clonal expansion was observed in Susac syndrome CD8+ repertoires, with the highest expansion in CD8+ TEMRA cells and greater expansion in clinically active than in remitting patients. The study acknowledged that relatively few individuals were included in the TCR sequencing and HLA analysis. Roughly 15 and five Susac-specific public clones were found in the total CD8+ and CD8+ TEMRA repertoires, respectively.

RNA was extracted using the RNeasy kit, and roughly 0.5 to 1 microgram was reverse transcribed with random hexamers. TCR beta CDR3 regions were amplified with the immunoSEQ multiplex PCR assay covering 54 Vbeta and 13 Jbeta segments. PCR amplification bias was corrected using a synthetic template baseline for primer optimization and computational correction. Per the original workflow: Reads were annotated to V, D and J genes per IMGT and analyzed with immunoSEQ Analyzer, keeping only productive sequences. To calculate clonality, Shannon entropy was normalized by log2 of the number of productive unique sequences and then subtracted from one. For each patient and control, public and private clones were evaluated among the 100 most prevalent clones. Susac-specific clones were defined as absent from healthy and MS cohorts, around 970 published viral clones and other ImmuneACCESS disease sequences. TCRdb ran its own pipeline on the public reads, namely fastp trimming at Q25 and MiXCR clone calling, and kept in-frame beta chains. Each CDR3 protein gets just one entry, which takes the most common genes and DNA from the rows behind it. The V and J calls reflect TCRdb's pipeline rather than the authors' work. The sample table records about 190,000 distinct CDR3 sequences; around 93% of these occur just once. 0.16% of the sample rests with the top ten.

Peripheral blood CD8+ and CD4+ T cells from healthy donors, Susac syndrome patients and multiple sclerosis patients were profiled using high-throughput TCR beta sequencing. Susac syndrome patients met recently defined diagnostic criteria for definite or probable disease. Bulk CD8+ and CD4+ T cells were purified magnetically by negative isolation, whereas CD8+ TEMRA cells were enriched by FACS. Blood was drawn into EDTA tubes, processed within 24 hours, and PBMCs were isolated by density gradient centrifugation. PBMCs intended for TCR sequencing were cryopreserved in liquid nitrogen and were subsequently thawed in a 37 degrees C water bath. Purity of sorted or isolated CD4+, CD8+ and CD8+ TEMRA cells was at least 90%. V gives up 6 bases and J gives up 3 bases, and the segment between their germline ends measures 6 bases. From a lookup of the germline V gene (reference sequence), CDR1 and CDR2 are LNHDA and SQIVND. The CDR3 measures 12 amino acids from cysteine to phenylalanine. The read is trimmed to its CDR3 DNA, 36 bases read in frame from base 1.

Worth noting for this clonotype: Its antigen target is currently unknown. No per-base quality is available; no much larger clone lies one base away.

The receptor's source is a human donor with Susac syndrome. The V and J genes are TRBV19 and TRBJ1-5; no D gene can be assigned with confidence. Sequencing was carried out using CD8+ T cells from PBMCs. The CDR3 protein is CASSHTNQPQHF. The DNA sequence is given as TGTGCCAGTAGCCACACCAATCAGCCCCAGCATTTT.